These 15 T cell receptor beta chains share one sample of origin, sequenced in a study of blood T cell repertoires in COVID-19. Generated by immunoSEQ multiplex PCR, the TCRdb table keeps only in-frame clones and is missing some. The repertoire includes approximately 270,000 clones, just under 85% of them detected once, and about 9.6% sits in the top ten. The sample comprised peripheral blood. The receptor source for this set is a man aged 80 or over with acute or convalescent COVID-19.

This clone was seen a single time. The chain couples TRBV19 to TRBJ1-5, with 10 bases aligning to TRBD1. CDR1 is LNHDA, CDR2 SQIVND, per germline (reference sequence). This CDR3 comprises 17 residues. The trim removed 5 bases at V and 4 bases at J, leaving 11 bases unmatched. This CDR3 reads CASSSLQVDRGNQPQHF. Written as DNA, the CDR3 is TGTGCCAGTAGTTCCCTCCAAGTGGACAGGGGGAATCAGCCCCAGCATTTT.

The chain recombines TRBV24-1 with TRBJ2-3, with a weak D call TRBD2 (5 bases). V lost 4 bases, J lost 4 bases, and 8 bases lay in between. Per the germline V gene, CDR1 is KGHDR and CDR2 is SFDVKD. The CDR3 extends over 13 amino acids. CDR3 sequence (DNA): TGTGCCACCAGTGAAGGGAGCGCAGATACGCAGTATTTT. Translated: CATSEGSADTQYF.

The rearrangement joins TRBV7-9 to TRBJ2-1, with TRBD2 identical over 13 bases. There are 15 residues in the CDR3. The V segment lost 5 bases and the J segment 12 bases; nucleotides outside the gene matches: 10. Germline V CDR1 and CDR2: SEHNR, FQNEAQ (reference sequence). CDR3 in DNA: TGTGCCAGCAGCCCGGGACTAGCGGGGTCGGGAGGGCAGTTCTTC. Translating gives CASSPGLAGSGGQFF.

There are a few counts of this clone. The chain is built from TRBV18 and TRBJ2-7; no reliable D call. The CDR3 loop spans 13 amino acids. CDR1 and CDR2 from the germline V gene are KGHSH and LQKENI. The V gene lost 3 bases and the J gene lost 1 base, with 7 bases spanning the gap. This chain's CDR3 is CASSPSPSYEQYF. The DNA of the CDR3 is TGTGCCAGCTCACCGTCCCCGTCCTACGAGCAGTACTTC.

The sample holds one count of this clone. This specimen includes other DNA sequences encoding the same CDR3. The chain employs TRBV18 and TRBJ1-1; maybe TRBD1 (5 bases). The germline CDR1 and CDR2 sequences are KGHSH and LQKENI. V was trimmed by 6 bases and J by 1 base, leaving 9 bases between them. The CDR3 extends over 13 amino acids. The DNA of the CDR3 is TGTGCCAGCTCTCTAGACAGGAACACTGAAGCTTTCTTT. Translated, it gives CASSLDRNTEAFF.

J is TRBJ1-2 and V is TRBV28; TRBD1 matches 7 bases. CDR3 size: 15 residues. With V trimmed by 2 bases and J by 0 bases, 3 bases remained unmatched. Germline V gene sequence: CDR1 MDHEN, CDR2 SYDVKM. The chain's CDR3 is CASSLATGANYGYTF. In nucleotides, the CDR3 is TGTGCCAGCAGTTTAGCCACAGGGGCTAACTATGGCTACACCTTC.

The rearrangement uses TRBV28 and TRBJ2-7, with 8 bases aligning to TRBD2. CDR3 size: 17 residues. V dropped 5 bases and J dropped 3; count of bases not matched to a gene: 15. The germline CDR1 and CDR2 sequences are MDHEN and SYDVKM. The CDR3 DNA sequence: TGTGCCAGCAGTCCATTGACCTTAGGGCGGGGGGTCTACGAGCAGTACTTC. It translates to CASSPLTLGRGVYEQYF. Full variable domain (remainder filled in from reference TRBV28 and TRBJ2-7): DVKVTQSSRYLVKRTGEKVFLECVQDMDHENMFWYRQDPGLGLRLIYFSYDVKMKEKGDIPEGYSVSREKKERFSLILESASTNQTSMYLCASSPLTLGRGVYEQYFGPGTRLTVT.

This rearrangement joins TRBV9 to TRBJ2-2, with D perhaps TRBD2 (5 bases). Trimming took off 3 bases at V and 2 bases at J, with 8 bases between the two ends. This CDR3 is 14 amino acids long. The germline V gene has CDR1 SGDLS and CDR2 YYNGEE. The CDR3 DNA sequence: TGTGCCAGCAGCGGGGGAGTTAACACCGGGGAGCTGTTTTTT. Translating gives CASSGGVNTGELFF.

Comment on this clone: The germline gene is not matched at one end of the junction; a read error may be the cause. The chain uses TRBV5-8 and TRBJ1-6; 7 bases are a match to TRBD1. CDR1 is SGHTS, CDR2 YDEGEE, per germline. This CDR3 is 18 amino acids long. The CDR3 region is CASSLGPTGVSNNSPLHF. As DNA, the CDR3 is TGTGCCAGCAGCTTAGGCCCAACAGGGGTCTCCAATAATTCACCCCTCCACTTT.

This clone was recorded once. The J gene is TRBJ2-5, the V gene TRBV5-4, with 9 nucleotides matching TRBD1. The CDR3 covers 15 residues. Germline V lookup: CDR1 SGHNT, CDR2 YYREEE (reference sequence). Germline trimming cut 2 bases from V and 4 bases from J; bases unmatched to any gene: 6. The CDR3 loop reads CASSLRTGDVETQYF. CDR3 nucleotides: TGTGCCAGCAGCTTAAGGACAGGGGATGTAGAGACCCAGTACTTC. Using reference TRBV5-4 and TRBJ2-5 for the parts outside the CDR3, the full variable domain is ETGVTQSPTHLIKTRGQQVTLRCSSQSGHNTVSWYQQALGQGPQFIFQYYREEENGRGNFPPRFSGLQFPNYSSELNVNALELDDSALYLCASSLRTGDVETQYFGPGTRLLVL.

V and J are TRBV30 and TRBJ1-6; 9 bases match TRBD1. Germline V CDR1 and CDR2: GTSNPN, SVGIG (reference sequence). The CDR3 runs to 12 residues. V lost 8 bases to trimming and J lost 10 bases; unmatched junction nucleotides: 6. The CDR3 loop reads CAGGQGYSPLHF. The CDR3 DNA is TGTGCCGGGGGACAGGGTTACTCACCCCTCCACTTT.

The chain uses TRBV3-1 (or the pseudogene TRBV3-2) and TRBJ2-6; D uncertain. The CDR3 contains 18 residues. V lost 5 bases to trimming and J lost 0 bases, with 17 bases between them. The germline gives CDR1 LGHDT, CDR2 YNNKEL (reference sequence). CDR3 sequence reads: CASSVPGFSSSGANVLTF. The CDR3 DNA sequence: TGTGCCAGCAGCGTTCCCGGGTTTTCAAGCTCTGGGGCCAACGTCCTGACTTTC.

In this sample, this clone turned up a few times. This chain uses TRBV28 with TRBJ2-1, with D perhaps TRBD1 (7 bases). The germline V and J ends were trimmed by 2 bases and 10 bases, with 21 bases remaining between them. Germline-derived CDR1 and CDR2 are MDHEN and SYDVKM. The CDR3 extends over 16 amino acids. CDR3 sequence (DNA): TGTGCCAGCAGTTTAGAGTCAGGGGGGAAAGTAGGGGAGCAGTTCTTC. Translating gives CASSLESGGKVGEQFF. Complete variable domain (other parts from reference TRBV28 and TRBJ2-1): DVKVTQSSRYLVKRTGEKVFLECVQDMDHENMFWYRQDPGLGLRLIYFSYDVKMKEKGDIPEGYSVSREKKERFSLILESASTNQTSMYLCASSLESGGKVGEQFFGPGTRLTVL.

The chain recombines TRBV18 with TRBJ1-3; D gene unclear. Trimming took off 2 bases at V and 0 bases at J, with 11 bases between the two ends. Germline V gives CDR1 KGHSH, CDR2 LQKENI. The CDR3 runs to 16 residues. CDR3 in DNA: TGTGCCAGCTCACCAAACAGTCTCCGCTCTGGAAACACCATATATTTT. Protein product: CASSPNSLRSGNTIYF.

This chain connects TRBV28 to TRBJ2-7, with D possibly matching TRBD1 (6 bases). The germline V and J ends were trimmed by 7 bases and 0 bases, with 16 bases remaining between them. CDR3 length: 15 residues. In germline, CDR1 is MDHEN, CDR2 SYDVKM. The CDR3 DNA reads as TGTGCCAGCACCTTCCCGACAGGTTCCTCCTACGAGCAGTACTTC. This sequence encodes CASTFPTGSSYEQYF.